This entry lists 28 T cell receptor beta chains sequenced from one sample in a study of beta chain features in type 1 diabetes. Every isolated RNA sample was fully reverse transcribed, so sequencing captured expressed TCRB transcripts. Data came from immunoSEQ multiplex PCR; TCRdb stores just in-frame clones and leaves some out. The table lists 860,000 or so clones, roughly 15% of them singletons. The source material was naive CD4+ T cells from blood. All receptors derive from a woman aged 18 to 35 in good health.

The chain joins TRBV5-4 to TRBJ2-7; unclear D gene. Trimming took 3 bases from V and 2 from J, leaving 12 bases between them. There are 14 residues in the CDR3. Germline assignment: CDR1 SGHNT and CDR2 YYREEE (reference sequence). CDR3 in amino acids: CASSSSVGTYEQYF. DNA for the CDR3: TGTGCCAGCAGCTCTTCAGTGGGGACCTACGAGCAGTACTTC.

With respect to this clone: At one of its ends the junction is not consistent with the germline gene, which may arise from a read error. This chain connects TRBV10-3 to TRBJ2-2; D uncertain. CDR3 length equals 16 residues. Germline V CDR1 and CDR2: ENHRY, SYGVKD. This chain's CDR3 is CASSYSINTYTGELFF. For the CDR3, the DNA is TGTGCCAGCAGTTACTCGATTAACACGTACACCGGGGAGCTGTTTTTT.

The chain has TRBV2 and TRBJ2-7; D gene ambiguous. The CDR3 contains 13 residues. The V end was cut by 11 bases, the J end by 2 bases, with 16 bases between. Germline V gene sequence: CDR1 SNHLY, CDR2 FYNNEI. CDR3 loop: CACAGSRPYEQYF. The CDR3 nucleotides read TGTGCCTGCGCCGGATCCCGGCCCTACGAGCAGTACTTC.

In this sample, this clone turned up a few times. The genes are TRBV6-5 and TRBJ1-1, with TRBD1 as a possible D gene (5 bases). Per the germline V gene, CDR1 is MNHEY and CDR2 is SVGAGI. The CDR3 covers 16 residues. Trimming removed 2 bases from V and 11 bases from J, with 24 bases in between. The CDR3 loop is CASSYRGEPFEQGAFF. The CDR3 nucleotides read TGTGCCAGCAGTTACCGAGGGGAGCCCTTTGAGCAAGGGGCTTTCTTT.

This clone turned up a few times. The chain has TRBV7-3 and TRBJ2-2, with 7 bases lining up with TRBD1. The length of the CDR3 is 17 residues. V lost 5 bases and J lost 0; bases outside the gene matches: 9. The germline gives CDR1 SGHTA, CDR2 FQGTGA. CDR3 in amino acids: CASSLNYGQANTGELFF. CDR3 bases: TGTGCCAGCAGCCTAAATTACGGACAGGCGAACACCGGGGAGCTGTTTTTT. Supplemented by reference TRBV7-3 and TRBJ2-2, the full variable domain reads GAGVSQTPSNKVTEKGKYVELRCDPISGHTALYWYRQSLGQGPEFLIYFQGTGAADDSGLPNDRFFAVRPEGSVSTLKIQRTERGDSAVYLCASSLNYGQANTGELFFGEGSRLTVL.

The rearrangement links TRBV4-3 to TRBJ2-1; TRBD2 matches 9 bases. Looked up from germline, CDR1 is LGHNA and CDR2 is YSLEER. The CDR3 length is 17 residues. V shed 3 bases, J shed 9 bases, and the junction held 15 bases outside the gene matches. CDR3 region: CASSQGLLREGGTEQFF. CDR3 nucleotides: TGCGCCAGCAGCCAGGGGCTGTTGCGGGAGGGGGGGACTGAGCAGTTCTTC.

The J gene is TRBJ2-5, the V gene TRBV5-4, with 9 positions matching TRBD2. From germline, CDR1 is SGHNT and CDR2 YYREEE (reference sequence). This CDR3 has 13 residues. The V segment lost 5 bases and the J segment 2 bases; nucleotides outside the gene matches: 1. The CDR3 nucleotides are TGTGCCAGCAGTGCGGGAGGGCAAGAGACCCAGTACTTC. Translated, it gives CASSAGGQETQYF. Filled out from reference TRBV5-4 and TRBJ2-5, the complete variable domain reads ETGVTQSPTHLIKTRGQQVTLRCSSQSGHNTVSWYQQALGQGPQFIFQYYREEENGRGNFPPRFSGLQFPNYSSELNVNALELDDSALYLCASSAGGQETQYFGPGTRLLVL.

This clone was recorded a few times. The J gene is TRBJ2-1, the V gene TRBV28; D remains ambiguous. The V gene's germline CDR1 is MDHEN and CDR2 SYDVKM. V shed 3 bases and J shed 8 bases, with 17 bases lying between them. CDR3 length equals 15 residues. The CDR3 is CASSLDGNLSHEQFF. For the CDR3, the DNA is TGTGCCAGCAGTTTGGACGGAAACCTTAGTCATGAGCAGTTCTTC.

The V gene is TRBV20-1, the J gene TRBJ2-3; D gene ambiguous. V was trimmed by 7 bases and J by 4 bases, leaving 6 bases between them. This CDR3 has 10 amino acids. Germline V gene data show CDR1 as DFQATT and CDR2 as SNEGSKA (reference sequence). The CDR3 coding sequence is TGCAGTGGTAGGGCAGATACGCAGTATTTT. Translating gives CSGRADTQYF.

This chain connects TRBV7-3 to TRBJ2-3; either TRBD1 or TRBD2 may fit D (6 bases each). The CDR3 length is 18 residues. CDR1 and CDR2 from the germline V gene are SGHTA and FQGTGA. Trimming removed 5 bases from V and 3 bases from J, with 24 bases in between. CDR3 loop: CASSPPGASLGSTDTQYF. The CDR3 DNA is TGTGCCAGCAGCCCCCCGGGGGCCAGTTTGGGGTCGACAGATACGCAGTATTTT.

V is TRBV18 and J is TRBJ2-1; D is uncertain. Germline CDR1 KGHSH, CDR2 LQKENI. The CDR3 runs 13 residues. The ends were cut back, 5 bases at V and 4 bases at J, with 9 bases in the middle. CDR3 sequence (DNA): TGTGCCAGCTCATTAGCACCTTACAATGAGCAGTTCTTC. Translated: CASSLAPYNEQFF.

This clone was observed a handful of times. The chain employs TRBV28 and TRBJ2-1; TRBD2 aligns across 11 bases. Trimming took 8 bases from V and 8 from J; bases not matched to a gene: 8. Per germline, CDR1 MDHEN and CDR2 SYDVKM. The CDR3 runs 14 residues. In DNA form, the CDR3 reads TGTGCCAGCGGGGGGTCTAGCGGGAGGCATGAGCAGTTCTTC. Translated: CASGGSSGRHEQFF. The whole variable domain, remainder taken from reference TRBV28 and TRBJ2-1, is DVKVTQSSRYLVKRTGEKVFLECVQDMDHENMFWYRQDPGLGLRLIYFSYDVKMKEKGDIPEGYSVSREKKERFSLILESASTNQTSMYLCASGGSSGRHEQFFGPGTRLTVL.

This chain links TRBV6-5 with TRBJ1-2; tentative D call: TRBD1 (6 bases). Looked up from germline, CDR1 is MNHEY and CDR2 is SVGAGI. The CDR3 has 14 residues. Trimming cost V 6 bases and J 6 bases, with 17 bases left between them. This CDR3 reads CASSPRGPGDGYTF. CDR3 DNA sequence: TGTGCCAGCAGCCCCCGCGGTCCAGGGGATGGCTACACCTTC.

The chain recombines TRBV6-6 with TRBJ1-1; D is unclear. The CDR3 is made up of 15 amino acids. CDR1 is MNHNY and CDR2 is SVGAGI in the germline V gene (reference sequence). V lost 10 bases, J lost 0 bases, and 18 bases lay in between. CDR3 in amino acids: CATRWAEGMNTEAFF. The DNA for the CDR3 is TGTGCCACCAGGTGGGCGGAGGGCATGAACACTGAAGCTTTCTTT.

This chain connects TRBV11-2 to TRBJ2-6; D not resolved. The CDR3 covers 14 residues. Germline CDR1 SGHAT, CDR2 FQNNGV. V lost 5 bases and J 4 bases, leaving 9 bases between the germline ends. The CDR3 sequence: CASSPIIGANVLTF. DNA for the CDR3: TGTGCCAGCAGCCCAATCATCGGGGCCAACGTCCTGACTTTC.

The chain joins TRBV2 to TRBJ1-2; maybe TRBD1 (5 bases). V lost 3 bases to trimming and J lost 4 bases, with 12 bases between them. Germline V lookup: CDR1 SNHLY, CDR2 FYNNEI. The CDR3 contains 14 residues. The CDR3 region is CASSDQGPFYGYTF. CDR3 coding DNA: TGTGCCAGCAGTGATCAGGGACCTTTCTATGGCTACACCTTC.

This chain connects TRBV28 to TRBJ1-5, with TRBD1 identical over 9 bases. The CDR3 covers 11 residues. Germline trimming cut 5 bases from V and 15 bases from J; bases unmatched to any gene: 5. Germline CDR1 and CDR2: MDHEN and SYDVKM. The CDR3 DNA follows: TGTGCCAGCAGTCGGGACAGGGCCCTGCATTTT. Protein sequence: CASSRDRALHF.

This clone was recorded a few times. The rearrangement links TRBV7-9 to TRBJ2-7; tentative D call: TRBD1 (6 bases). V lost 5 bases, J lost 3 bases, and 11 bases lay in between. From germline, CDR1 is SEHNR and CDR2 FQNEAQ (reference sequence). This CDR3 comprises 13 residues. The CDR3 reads CASSPRTVYEQYF. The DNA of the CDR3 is TGTGCCAGCAGCCCCCGGACAGTCTACGAGCAGTACTTC.

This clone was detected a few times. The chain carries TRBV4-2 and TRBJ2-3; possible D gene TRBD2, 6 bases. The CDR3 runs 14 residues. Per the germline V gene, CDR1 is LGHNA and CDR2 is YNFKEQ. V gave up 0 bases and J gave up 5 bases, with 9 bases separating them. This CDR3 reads CASSQDPREDTQYF. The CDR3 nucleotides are TGTGCCAGCAGCCAAGATCCGCGGGAAGATACGCAGTATTTT.

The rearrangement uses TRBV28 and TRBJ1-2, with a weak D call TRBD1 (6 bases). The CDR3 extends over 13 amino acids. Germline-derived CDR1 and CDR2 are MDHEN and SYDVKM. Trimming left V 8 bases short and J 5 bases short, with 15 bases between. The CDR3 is CASAPGRGYGYTF. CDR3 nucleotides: TGTGCCAGCGCCCCAGGTAGGGGGTATGGCTACACCTTC.

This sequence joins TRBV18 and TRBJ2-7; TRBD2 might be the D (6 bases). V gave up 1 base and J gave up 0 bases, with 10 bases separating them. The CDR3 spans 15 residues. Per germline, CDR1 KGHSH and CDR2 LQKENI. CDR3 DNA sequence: TGTGCCAGCTCACCACTCCGGGGACTCTCCTACGAGCAGTACTTC. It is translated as CASSPLRGLSYEQYF.

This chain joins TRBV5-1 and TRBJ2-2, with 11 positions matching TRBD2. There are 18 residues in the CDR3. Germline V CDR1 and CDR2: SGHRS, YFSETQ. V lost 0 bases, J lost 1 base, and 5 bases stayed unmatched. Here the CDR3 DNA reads TGCGCCAGCAGCTTGGCTCCTAGCGGGAGGCAGAACACCGGGGAGCTGTTTTTT. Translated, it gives CASSLAPSGRQNTGELFF.

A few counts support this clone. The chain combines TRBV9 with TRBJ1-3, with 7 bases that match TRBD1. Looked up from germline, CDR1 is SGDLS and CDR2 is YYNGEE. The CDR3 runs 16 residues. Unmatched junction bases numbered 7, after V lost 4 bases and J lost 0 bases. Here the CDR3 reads CASSFGGQTSGNTIYF. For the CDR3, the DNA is TGTGCCAGCAGCTTCGGGGGACAGACCTCTGGAAACACCATATATTTT.

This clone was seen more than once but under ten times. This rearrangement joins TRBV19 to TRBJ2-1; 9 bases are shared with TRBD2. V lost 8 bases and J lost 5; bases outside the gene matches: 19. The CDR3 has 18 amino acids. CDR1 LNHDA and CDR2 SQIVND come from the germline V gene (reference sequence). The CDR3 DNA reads TGTGCCAGTCAAGGCGGGTCTAGCGGGATCCCTTTCCACAATGAGCAGTTCTTC. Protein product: CASQGGSSGIPFHNEQFF.

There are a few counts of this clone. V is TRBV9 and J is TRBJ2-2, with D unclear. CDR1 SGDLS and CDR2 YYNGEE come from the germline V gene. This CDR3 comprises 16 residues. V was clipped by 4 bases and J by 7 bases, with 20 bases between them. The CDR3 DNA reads TGTGCCAGCAGCACGGGTCCGGACCCAGAGGACGGGGAGCTGTTTTTT. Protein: CASSTGPDPEDGELFF.

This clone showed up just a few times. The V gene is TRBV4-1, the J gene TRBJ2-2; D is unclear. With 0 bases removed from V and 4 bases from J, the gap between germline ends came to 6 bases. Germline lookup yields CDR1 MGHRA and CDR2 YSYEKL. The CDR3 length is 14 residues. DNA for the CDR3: TGCGCCAGCAGCCAAGATGCGGCCACCGGGGAGCTGTTTTTT. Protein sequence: CASSQDAATGELFF.

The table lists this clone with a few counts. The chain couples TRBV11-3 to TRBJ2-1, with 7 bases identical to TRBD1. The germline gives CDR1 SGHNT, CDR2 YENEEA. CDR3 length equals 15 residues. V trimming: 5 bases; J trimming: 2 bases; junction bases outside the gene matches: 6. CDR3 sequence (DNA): TGTGCCAGCAGCCTTGAAGGGGGCCCCTACAATGAGCAGTTCTTC. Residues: CASSLEGGPYNEQFF.

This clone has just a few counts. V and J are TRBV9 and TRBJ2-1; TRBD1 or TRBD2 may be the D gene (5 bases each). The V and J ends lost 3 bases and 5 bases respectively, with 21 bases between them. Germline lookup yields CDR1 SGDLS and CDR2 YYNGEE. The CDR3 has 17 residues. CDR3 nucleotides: TGTGCCAGCAGCGCCTCCCGGGACGCCCTTTGGGACAATGAGCAGTTCTTC. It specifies CASSASRDALWDNEQFF.